This TCR beta chain derives from a study of identical twins. Each donor was a healthy Caucasian. This clonotype was seen a few times. What it binds is unknown. Study results and limitations: Out-of-frame alpha sequences that twins shared showed excess low generation probability.

A universal primer site was incorporated via template switching, and the cDNA contained unique molecular identifiers. TCRdb re-derived calls from the 5' RACE reads in MiXCR, one entry per CDR3 protein. Found here are 250,000 or so distinct CDR3 sequences, around 8.3% of them singletons; the top ten hold less than 4%. The CDR3 runs 14 residues. From germline, CDR1 is SGHTA and CDR2 FQGTGA. V lost 5 bases to trimming and J lost 4 bases, with 14 bases between them. These data were also filed under a second study, of yellow fever vaccine responses in identical twins.

The chain is built from TRBV7-3 and TRBJ1-1; no firm D call. The source of this sequence is a woman under 30 in good health. What was sequenced was CD8+ T cells sorted from blood. CDR3 protein: CASSNGLAGTEAFF. DNA for the CDR3: TGTGCCAGCAGCAACGGACTTGCGGGCACTGAAGCTTTCTTT. Combining the CDR3 with reference TRBV7-3 and TRBJ1-1 gives the whole variable domain GAGVSQTPSNKVTEKGKYVELRCDPISGHTALYWYRQSLGQGPEFLIYFQGTGAADDSGLPNDRFFAVRPEGSVSTLKIQRTERGDSAVYLCASSNGLAGTEAFFGQGTRLTVV.